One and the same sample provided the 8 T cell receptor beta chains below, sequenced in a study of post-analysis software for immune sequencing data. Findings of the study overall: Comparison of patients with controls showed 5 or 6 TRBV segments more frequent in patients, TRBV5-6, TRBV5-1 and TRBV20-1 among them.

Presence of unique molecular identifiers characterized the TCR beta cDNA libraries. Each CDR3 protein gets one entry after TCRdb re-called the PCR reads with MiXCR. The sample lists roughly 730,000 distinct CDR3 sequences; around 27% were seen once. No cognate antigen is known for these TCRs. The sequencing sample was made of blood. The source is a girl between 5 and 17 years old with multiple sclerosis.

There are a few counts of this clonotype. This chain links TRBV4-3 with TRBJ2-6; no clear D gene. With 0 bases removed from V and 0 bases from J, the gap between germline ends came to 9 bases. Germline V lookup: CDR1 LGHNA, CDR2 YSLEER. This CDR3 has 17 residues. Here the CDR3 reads CASSQDRARSGANVLTF. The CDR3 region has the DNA TGCGCCAGCAGCCAAGATCGAGCCCGCTCTGGGGCCAACGTCCTGACTTTC.

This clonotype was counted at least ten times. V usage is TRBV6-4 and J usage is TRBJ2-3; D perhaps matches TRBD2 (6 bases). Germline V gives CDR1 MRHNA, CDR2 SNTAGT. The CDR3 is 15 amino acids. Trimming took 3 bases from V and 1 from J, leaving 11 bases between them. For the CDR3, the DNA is TGTGCCAGCAGTGAGGAGGGAGGCGGCACAGATACGCAGTATTTT. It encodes CASSEEGGGTDTQYF.

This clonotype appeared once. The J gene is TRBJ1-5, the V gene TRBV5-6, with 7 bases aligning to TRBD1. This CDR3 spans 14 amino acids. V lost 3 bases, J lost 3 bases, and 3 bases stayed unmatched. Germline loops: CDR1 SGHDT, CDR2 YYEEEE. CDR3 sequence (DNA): TGTGCCAGCAGCTACGGACAGGACAATCAGCCCCAGCATTTT. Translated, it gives CASSYGQDNQPQHF.

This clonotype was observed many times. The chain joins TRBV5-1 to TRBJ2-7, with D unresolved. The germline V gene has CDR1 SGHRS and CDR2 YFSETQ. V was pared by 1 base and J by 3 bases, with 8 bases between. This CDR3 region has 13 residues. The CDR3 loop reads CASSLNSFYEQYF. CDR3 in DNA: TGCGCCAGCAGCTTGAACAGCTTCTACGAGCAGTACTTC.

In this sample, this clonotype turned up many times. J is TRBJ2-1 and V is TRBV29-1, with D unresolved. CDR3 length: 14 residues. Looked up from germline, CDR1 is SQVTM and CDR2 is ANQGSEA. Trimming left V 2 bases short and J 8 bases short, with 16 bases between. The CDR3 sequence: CSVESGRAGDEQFF. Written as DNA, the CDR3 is TGCAGCGTTGAATCGGGTCGGGCTGGCGATGAGCAGTTCTTC.

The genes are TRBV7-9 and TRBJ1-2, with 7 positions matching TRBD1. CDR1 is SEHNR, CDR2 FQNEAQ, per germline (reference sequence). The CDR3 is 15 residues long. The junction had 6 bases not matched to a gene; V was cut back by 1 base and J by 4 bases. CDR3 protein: CASSLGQGGPYGYTF. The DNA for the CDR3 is TGTGCCAGCAGCTTAGGCCAGGGGGGACCCTATGGCTACACCTTC.

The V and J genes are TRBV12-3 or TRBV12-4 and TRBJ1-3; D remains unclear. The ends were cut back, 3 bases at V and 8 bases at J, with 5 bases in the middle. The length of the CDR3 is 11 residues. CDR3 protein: CASSLADTIYF. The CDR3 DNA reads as TGTGCCAGCAGTTTGGCGGACACCATATATTTT.

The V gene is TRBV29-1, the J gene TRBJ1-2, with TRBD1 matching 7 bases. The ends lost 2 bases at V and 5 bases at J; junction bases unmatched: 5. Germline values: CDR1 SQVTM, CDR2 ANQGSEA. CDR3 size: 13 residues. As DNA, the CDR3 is TGCAGCGTTGAAACCAGGGGGTTTTATGGCTACACCTTC. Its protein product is CSVETRGFYGYTF.